Described below is a single T cell receptor (beta chain) sequence and its context. Its cognate antigen is unknown. CD8 cells regarded as naive lacked CD45RO, were positively chosen for CCR7, and omitted terminally differentiated effector memory CD45RA+ cells. Germline CDR1 and CDR2: MGHRA and YSYEKL. Trimming pared 0 bases from V and 3 bases from J, leaving 8 bases between. The CDR3 sequence is 14 residues long. Profiling relied on immunoSEQ multiplex PCR, and the TCRdb table lists in-frame clones only, not all of them. The sample has around 2,000,000 clones, over 85% seen once. The data originate from a study of shared clonotypes between healthy human individuals. Whole-study findings and limits: Four donors had around 5% of their naive CD4 clonotypes in common.

The source of this sequence is a man younger than 35 in good health. The sequencing input was naive CD8+ T cells sorted from blood. The V and J genes are TRBV4-1 and TRBJ1-1; D is uncertain. CDR3: CASSQEQKYTEAFF. The DNA for the CDR3 is TGCGCCAGCAGCCAAGAACAGAAATACACTGAAGCTTTCTTT.